This paragraph covers one T cell receptor beta chain sequence. V lost 1 base and J lost 5, with 18 bases in between. CDR1 is SGDLS, CDR2 YYNGEE, per germline. The CDR3 sequence is 16 residues long. The data originate from a study of blood T cell repertoires in COVID-19. Only in-frame clones appear in the TCRdb table, and some are missing; sequencing was by immunoSEQ multiplex PCR. This sample yields more than 200,000 clones, of which about four fifths are seen a single time; approximately 9.1% belongs to the top ten. Sequencing was performed on peripheral blood. The sequence derives from a man older than 75 with acute or convalescent COVID-19. The rearrangement links TRBV9 to TRBJ1-1; D remains ambiguous. CDR3: CASSVLLFTRRTEAFF. As DNA, the CDR3 is TGTGCCAGCAGCGTACTTTTATTTACCAGGAGGACTGAAGCTTTCTTT.